The 23 T cell receptor beta chains below all came from one sample that was sequenced in a study of T cells in women clearing cervical HPV infection. The protocol was immunoSEQ multiplex PCR, while the TCRdb copy is restricted to in-frame clones and leaves out a portion. The listing contains 45,000 to 55,000 clones. Sequencing was performed on blood buffy coat. All receptors derive from a woman aged 18 to 75 with a cervical HPV16 infection that either progressed to CIN3+ or cleared (not recorded which).

Comment on this clone: Sequencing ends 3 residues short of the CDR3 end; the germline J gene provides the rest. The rearrangement links TRBV2 to TRBJ2-2, with unresolved D. In germline, CDR1 is SNHLY, CDR2 FYNNEI. The CDR3 runs to 14 residues. Trimming took off 7 bases at V and 2 bases at J, with 11 bases between the two ends. CDR3 DNA, as far as it was read: TGTGCCAGCATGGCCAGGATAAACACCGGGGAG. Amino acids: CASMARINTGE. The whole CDR3 is CASMARINTGELFF.

Points on this clone: The sequence runs out 3 residues before the end of the CDR3; the remainder is reconstructed from the germline J gene. The chain recombines TRBV20-1 with TRBJ1-2, with D possibly TRBD1 on 5 matching bases. Trimming took 2 bases from V and 6 from J, leaving 16 bases between them. The CDR3 is made up of 14 amino acids. Germline V CDR1 and CDR2: DFQATT, SNEGSKA (reference sequence). The part of the CDR3 DNA that was read is TGCAGTGCTAGAAACGGGGGGTCGAGACATGGC. It encodes CSARNGGSRHG. The full CDR3 protein is CSARNGGSRHGYTF.

Turning to this clone: The read terminates 3 residues before the CDR3 end, so the remaining end is supplied by the germline J gene. V and J are TRBV7-3 and TRBJ1-5, with D uncertain. The CDR3 loop spans 15 amino acids. Germline V gives CDR1 SGHTA, CDR2 FQGTGA. The V end lost 0 bases, the J end lost 7 bases, and 13 bases lay between the germline ends. The chain's CDR3 is CASSLTIPRRQPQHF. CDR3 DNA, as far as it was read: TGTGCCAGCAGCTTAACGATACCCAGGAGGCAGCCC.

With regard to this clone: The CDR3 end falls 3 residues outside the read, so it is completed with the germline J gene. The V gene is TRBV20-1, the J gene TRBJ2-7, with a tentative D call TRBD2 (7 bases). The CDR3 runs to 14 residues. CDR1 and CDR2 from the germline V gene are DFQATT and SNEGSKA (reference sequence). Trimming shortened V by 3 bases and J by 1 base, and 13 bases separated the two germline ends. The CDR3 here is CSASGGQTSYEQYF. The covered CDR3 bases are TGCAGTGCTAGCGGGGGGCAGACATCCTACGAG.

Partial CDR3 DNA: TGTGCCAGCAGTTTATACTCAAGCTCCTACAATGAG. Residues: CASSLYSSSYNE. From start to end, the CDR3 is CASSLYSSSYNEQFF. This chain links TRBV28 with TRBJ2-1; D gene uncertain. The CDR3 end is not reached by the read, which stops 3 residues before it; the germline J gene fills it in. Per germline, CDR1 MDHEN and CDR2 SYDVKM. There are 15 residues in the CDR3. The V end was cut by 1 base, the J end by 0 bases, with 7 bases between.

With regard to this clone: The read stops 3 residues short of the end of the CDR3; the missing end is completed from the germline J gene. The chain recombines TRBV19 with TRBJ2-7; TRBD1 matches at 10 bases. CDR1 LNHDA and CDR2 SQIVND come from the germline V gene (reference sequence). There are 14 residues in the CDR3. V lost 8 bases and J lost 6; bases outside the gene matches: 10. This CDR3 is CASRTGQGKGEQYF. The covered CDR3 bases are TGTGCCAGTCGGACGGGACAGGGGAAGGGCGAG.

Notes on this clone: The CDR3 is cut off 3 residues early in the read; its end comes from the germline J gene. The rearrangement joins TRBV20-1 to TRBJ2-1; 7 bases agree with TRBD1. V trimming: 6 bases; J trimming: 3 bases; junction bases outside the gene matches: 8. Germline CDR1 and CDR2: DFQATT and SNEGSKA (reference sequence). The CDR3 has 14 residues. CDR3 bases read: TGCAGTGCGCCCGACAGGGTGCTCTACAATGAG. Translated, it gives CSAPDRVLYNE. In full, the CDR3 is CSAPDRVLYNEQFF.

Comments on this clone: The read halts 3 residues ahead of the CDR3 end, with the missing end drawn from the germline J gene. V usage is TRBV7-9 and J usage is TRBJ2-4; TRBD1 might be the D (5 bases). The germline V gene has CDR1 SEHNR and CDR2 FQNEAQ (reference sequence). The CDR3 length is 14 residues. The CDR3 DNA, read in part, is TGTGCCAGCAGCTTACCCCTAACAGGACATGGT. This sequence encodes CASSLPLTGHG. The entire CDR3 protein is CASSLPLTGHGQYF.

Details on this clone: The missing CDR3 end, 3 residues past where the read stops, is filled in from the germline J gene. The chain links TRBV7-3 to TRBJ2-7, with TRBD1 matching over 8 bases. Losses at the gene ends were 5 bases for V and 0 bases for J; bases not matched to a gene: 15. Germline V gene sequence: CDR1 SGHTA, CDR2 FQGTGA. The CDR3 totals 18 residues. CDR3 amino acids: CASSPRGRGRRDSYEQYF. CDR3 DNA, as far as it was read: TGTGCCAGCAGCCCCCGGGGCAGGGGGCGTCGAGACTCCTACGAG. The variable domain in full, completed from reference TRBV7-3 and TRBJ2-7, reads GAGVSQTPSNKVTEKGKYVELRCDPISGHTALYWYRQSLGQGPEFLIYFQGTGAADDSGLPNDRFFAVRPEGSVSTLKIQRTERGDSAVYLCASSPRGRGRRDSYEQYFGPGTRLTVT.

Regarding this clone: The CDR3 end lies 3 residues beyond the end of the read and is filled in from the germline J gene. The V gene is TRBV7-3, the J gene TRBJ1-4; 9 nucleotides agree with TRBD1. This CDR3 has 16 amino acids. CDR1 and CDR2 (germline): SGHTA, FQGTGA. Partial CDR3 DNA: TGTGCCAGCAGCTCACCTCCCGGACAGGGGAGCTCACCA. Its protein is CASSSPPGQGSSP. The whole CDR3 reads CASSSPPGQGSSPLFF.

On this clone: Sequencing ends 3 residues short of the CDR3 end; the germline J gene provides the rest. The rearrangement uses TRBV5-1 and TRBJ1-2, with D unresolved. From germline, CDR1 is SGHRS and CDR2 YFSETQ. The V and J ends lost 0 bases and 2 bases respectively, with 5 bases between them. CDR3 length: 13 residues. The CDR3 loop is CASSLEANYGYTF. CDR3 bases read: TGCGCCAGCAGCTTGGAAGCCAACTATGGC.

As to this clone: From the germline J gene comes the end of the CDR3, since the read stops 3 residues before it. V and J are TRBV19 and TRBJ1-6; 7 bases align to TRBD1. The J segment lost 10 bases and the V segment lost 10 bases, leaving 13 bases of the junction unmatched. The CDR3 extends over 14 amino acids. The germline V gene encodes CDR1 LNHDA and CDR2 SQIVND (reference sequence). The CDR3 region is CAIPSDREESPLHF. Incomplete CDR3 DNA: TGTGCCATCCCCTCAGACAGGGAGGAATCACCC.

A note on this clone: Coverage ceases 3 residues before the CDR3 finishes, and the germline J gene fills in the end. J is TRBJ2-2 and V is TRBV18, with D perhaps matching TRBD1 or TRBD2 (5 bases each). Deletions cut 6 bases from V and 3 bases from J, with 20 bases between. CDR3 length: 17 residues. CDR1 and CDR2 from the germline V gene are KGHSH and LQKENI. The CDR3 sequence is CASSLTLTGGDTGELFF. CDR3 DNA, as far as it was read: TGTGCCAGCTCCTTAACCTTAACAGGAGGTGACACCGGGGAG.

CDR3 DNA (partial): TGTGCCAGCAGCCTTAGCGGGAAGCCACATACG. Translating gives CASSLSGKPHT. The full CDR3 protein is CASSLSGKPHTQYF. V gene TRBV7-2 combines with J gene TRBJ2-3; 8 bases line up with TRBD2. From the germline J gene comes the end of the CDR3, since the read stops 3 residues before it. V lost 5 bases to trimming and J lost 7 bases; unmatched junction nucleotides: 8. Germline V gene data show CDR1 as SGHTA and CDR2 as FQGNSA. The CDR3 has 14 amino acids.

As to this clone: The CDR3 end lies 3 residues beyond the end of the read and is filled in from the germline J gene. The V and J genes are TRBV30 and TRBJ2-1; D might be TRBD1 or TRBD2, each matching 5 bases. Germline loops: CDR1 GTSNPN, CDR2 SVGIG (reference sequence). This CDR3 has 13 amino acids. V lost 3 bases, J lost 9 bases, and 15 bases lay in between. Partial CDR3 DNA: TGTGCCTGGAGGGGGCCCCCAGGAGGTGAG. It is translated as CAWRGPPGGE. The whole CDR3 protein is CAWRGPPGGEQFF.

To note about this clone: The read finishes 3 residues shy of the CDR3 end, and the germline J gene is used to complete it. V gene TRBV6-1 combines with J gene TRBJ2-7; TRBD1 agrees at 10 bases. Looked up from germline, CDR1 is MNHNS and CDR2 is SASEGT. CDR3 length: 14 amino acids. Unmatched junction bases numbered 4, after V lost 4 bases and J lost 4 bases. The CDR3 bases that were read are TGTGCCAGCAGTGGACAGGGGGCGAAATACGAG. Protein sequence: CASSGQGAKYE. The full CDR3 sequence reads CASSGQGAKYEQYF.

Worth noting for this clone: Read coverage stops 3 residues before the CDR3 terminus; the germline J gene supplies the remainder. The chain links TRBV18 to TRBJ1-2; D is uncertain. Germline CDR1 and CDR2: KGHSH and LQKENI. CDR3 length equals 14 residues. The CDR3 reads CASSLTRVADTYTF. CDR3 bases read: TGTGCCAGCTCACTAACGAGAGTAGCAGATACC.

In regard to this clone: The CDR3 end is not reached by the read, which stops 3 residues before it; the germline J gene fills it in. This chain joins TRBV5-1 and TRBJ2-1, with 10 bases identical to TRBD1. CDR3 length: 14 residues. Germline-derived CDR1 and CDR2 are SGHRS and YFSETQ. V lost 0 bases to trimming and J lost 8 bases; unmatched junction nucleotides: 2. Incomplete CDR3 DNA: TGCGCCAGCAGCTTGGCCGGACAGGGGGATGAG. It translates to CASSLAGQGDE. The whole CDR3 sequence reads CASSLAGQGDEQFF.

Points on this clone: Read sequence stops 3 residues before the CDR3 end, and the germline J gene provides the missing end. The chain employs TRBV5-1 and TRBJ1-4; 7 bases line up with TRBD1. The CDR3 has 16 residues. CDR1 SGHRS and CDR2 YFSETQ come from the germline V gene. Germline trimming cut 0 bases from V and 3 bases from J; bases unmatched to any gene: 5. Here the CDR3 reads CASSLGGGFPNEKLFF. CDR3 DNA (partial): TGCGCCAGCAGCTTGGGAGGGGGCTTCCCTAATGAAAAA. The full variable domain, with the rest looked up from reference TRBV5-1 and TRBJ1-4, is KAGVTQTPRYLIKTRGQQVTLSCSPISGHRSVSWYQQTPGQGLQFLFEYFSETQRNKGNFPGRFSGRQFSNSRSEMNVSTLELGDSALYLCASSLGGGFPNEKLFFGSGTQLSVL.

A word on this clone: From the germline J gene comes the end of the CDR3, since the read stops 3 residues before it. This chain uses TRBV4-1 with TRBJ2-1; 7 nucleotides line up with TRBD1. The V and J ends lost 3 bases and 2 bases, in that order; junction bases with no gene match: 13. Germline CDR1 MGHRA, CDR2 YSYEKL. There are 18 residues in the CDR3. The sequenced CDR3 bases are TGCGCCAGCAGCCAGCCACGGGACAGTATTTTCACCTACAATGAG. This codes for CASSQPRDSIFTYNE. The whole CDR3 region reads CASSQPRDSIFTYNEQFF.

In the case of this clone: From the germline J gene comes the end of the CDR3, since the read stops 3 residues before it. The genes are TRBV11-1 and TRBJ2-7, with D unclear. V shed 5 bases and J shed 4 bases, with 9 bases lying between them. Germline CDR1 and CDR2: SGHAT and FQDESV (reference sequence). The CDR3 spans 12 residues. CDR3 sequence: CASSASGYEQYF. CDR3 DNA, as far as it was read: TGTGCCAGCAGCGCCTCAGGTTACGAG.

On this clone: The CDR3 end falls 3 residues outside the read, so it is completed with the germline J gene. The V call is TRBV13, the J call TRBJ1-1; D unresolved. Trimming removed 1 base at V and 6 bases at J, with 3 bases between. This CDR3 has 11 amino acids. The germline V gene has CDR1 PRHDT and CDR2 FYEKMQ (reference sequence). CDR3 protein: CASSLEAEAFF. The sequenced CDR3 bases are TGTGCCAGCAGCTTAGAGGCTGAA.

Comment on this clone: Read data end 3 residues before the CDR3 end; the end is taken from the germline J gene. The chain joins TRBV4-1 to TRBJ2-7; weak D call: TRBD1 (5 bases). The CDR3 totals 15 residues. Per the germline V gene, CDR1 is MGHRA and CDR2 is YSYEKL. V lost 0 bases to trimming and J lost 5 bases, with 14 bases between them. Incomplete CDR3 DNA: TGCGCCAGCAGCCAAGAGGATTACAGGTTCAACGAG. This gives the protein CASSQEDYRFNE. The entire CDR3 sequence reads CASSQEDYRFNEQYF.